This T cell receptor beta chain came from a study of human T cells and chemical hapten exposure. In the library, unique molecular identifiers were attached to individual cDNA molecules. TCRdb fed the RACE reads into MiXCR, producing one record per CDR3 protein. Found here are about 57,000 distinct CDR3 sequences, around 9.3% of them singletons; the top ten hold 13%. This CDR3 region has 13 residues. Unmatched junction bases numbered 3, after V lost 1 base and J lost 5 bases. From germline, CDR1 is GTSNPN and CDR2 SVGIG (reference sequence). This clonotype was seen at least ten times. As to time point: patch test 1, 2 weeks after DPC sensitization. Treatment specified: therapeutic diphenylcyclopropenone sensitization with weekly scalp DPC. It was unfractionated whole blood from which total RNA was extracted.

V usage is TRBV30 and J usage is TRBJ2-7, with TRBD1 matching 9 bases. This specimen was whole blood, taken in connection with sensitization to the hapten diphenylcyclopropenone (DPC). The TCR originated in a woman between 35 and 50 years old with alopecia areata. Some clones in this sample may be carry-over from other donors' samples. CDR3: CAWSAGQGNEQYF. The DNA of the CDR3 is TGTGCCTGGAGTGCCGGACAGGGGAACGAGCAGTACTTC.